Shown below are 25 T cell receptor beta chains from a single sample sequenced in a study of blood T cell repertoires in COVID-19. The protocol was immunoSEQ multiplex PCR, while the TCRdb copy is restricted to in-frame clones and leaves out a portion. The repertoire holds a few hundred thousand clones, with around 88% as singletons. Sequences were obtained from peripheral blood. The source of these receptors is a man older than 75 with acute or convalescent COVID-19.

The chain is built from TRBV7-8 and TRBJ2-1; TRBD2 aligns across 9 bases. V trimming: 5 bases; J trimming: 6 bases; junction bases outside the gene matches: 2. In germline, CDR1 is SGHVS, CDR2 FQNEAQ. The CDR3 spans 13 residues. This chain's CDR3 is CASSRTSANEQFF. CDR3 DNA sequence: TGTGCCAGCAGCCGGACTAGCGCCAATGAGCAGTTCTTC.

This clone was found once. V and J are TRBV28 and TRBJ2-7, with 8 bases lining up with TRBD1. V dropped 10 bases and J dropped 4; count of bases not matched to a gene: 9. The CDR3 has 13 residues. Per germline, CDR1 MDHEN and CDR2 SYDVKM. The CDR3 coding sequence is TGTGCCACCTGGGACAGGATCTCATACGAGCAGTACTTC. This encodes CATWDRISYEQYF.

The rearrangement uses TRBV18 and TRBJ1-4; D gene unclear. There are 14 residues in the CDR3. Trimming removed 3 bases from V and 2 bases from J, with 7 bases in between. Germline V CDR1 and CDR2: KGHSH, LQKENI. CDR3 DNA: TGTGCCAGCTCACCCGGCAGGACTAATGAAAAACTGTTTTTT. It is translated as CASSPGRTNEKLFF.

This chain's CDR3 is CATSDTGTGGYNEQFF. The CDR3 bases are TGTGCCACCAGTGACACCGGGACAGGGGGCTACAATGAGCAGTTCTTC. V is TRBV24-1 and J is TRBJ2-1; 11 bases are a match to TRBD1. Germline CDR1 is KGHDR and CDR2 is SFDVKD. The CDR3 runs 16 residues. The ends lost 4 bases at V and 3 bases at J; junction bases unmatched: 4.

The chain joins TRBV3-1 (or the pseudogene TRBV3-2) to TRBJ1-1, with 9 bases aligning to TRBD1. The CDR3 loop spans 14 amino acids. The V gene's germline CDR1 is LGHDT and CDR2 YNNKEL (reference sequence). V trimming: 2 bases; J trimming: 11 bases; junction bases outside the gene matches: 9. CDR3 coding DNA: TGTGCCAGCAGCCAACCTGGGACAGGGAGTTGGGCTTTCTTT. This translates into CASSQPGTGSWAFF.

In its sample, this clone was seen once. The CDR3 loop reads CASSLLAVEGYEQYF. The CDR3 nucleotides read TGTGCCAGCTCGCTACTAGCGGTAGAAGGCTACGAGCAGTACTTC. This sequence joins TRBV18 and TRBJ2-7, with TRBD2 matching 8 bases. This CDR3 has 15 amino acids. J lost 3 bases, V lost 6 bases, and 10 bases had no gene match. Germline V gives CDR1 KGHSH, CDR2 LQKENI. The complete variable domain, with remaining parts taken from reference TRBV18 and TRBJ2-7, reads NAGVMQNPRHLVRRRGQEARLRCSPMKGHSHVYWYRQLPEEGLKFMVYLQKENIIDESGMPKERFSAEFPKEGPSILRIQQVVRGDSAAYFCASSLLAVEGYEQYFGPGTRLTVT.

This chain joins TRBV4-3 and TRBJ1-6; D is perhaps TRBD1 (5 bases). The CDR3 consists of 14 residues. The V end lost 0 bases, the J end lost 9 bases, and 9 bases lay between the germline ends. Germline CDR1 reads LGHNA; CDR2 reads YSLEER. This CDR3 is CASSQDRGVSPLHF. The CDR3 DNA is TGCGCCAGCAGCCAAGATCGGGGGGTTTCACCCCTCCACTTT.

The V call is TRBV6-5, the J call TRBJ1-2, with 9 bases that match TRBD1. Trimming at V came to 6 bases and at J to 6 bases, leaving 11 bases not matched to a gene. The germline CDR1 and CDR2 sequences are MNHEY and SVGAGI. The CDR3 spans 15 residues. CDR3 region: CASRNRQGVENGYTF. As DNA, the CDR3 is TGTGCCAGCAGGAACAGACAGGGGGTTGAGAATGGCTACACCTTC.

This clone was observed a handful of times. The chain links TRBV27 to TRBJ1-1, with TRBD1 matching 7 bases. With V trimmed by 7 bases and J by 4 bases, 9 bases remained unmatched. Germline V gene sequence: CDR1 MNHEY, CDR2 SMNVEV (reference sequence). This CDR3 is 14 amino acids long. CDR3 in amino acids: CASILRQGVTEAFF. CDR3 in DNA: TGTGCCAGCATCCTCAGACAGGGCGTCACTGAAGCTTTCTTT.

This chain links TRBV7-9 with TRBJ2-3, with TRBD2 identical over 9 bases. CDR3 size: 15 residues. V trimming: 5 bases; J trimming: 3 bases; junction bases outside the gene matches: 6. The germline V gene encodes CDR1 SEHNR and CDR2 FQNEAQ (reference sequence). This CDR3 reads CASSTPSGTTDTQYF. The CDR3 coding sequence is TGTGCCAGCAGCACCCCTAGCGGGACAACAGATACGCAGTATTTT. Full variable domain (rest looked up from reference TRBV7-9 and TRBJ2-3): DTGVSQNPRHKITKRGQNVTFRCDPISEHNRLYWYRQTLGQGPEFLTYFQNEAQLEKSRLLSDRFSAERPKGSFSTLEIQRTEQGDSAMYLCASSTPSGTTDTQYFGPGTRLTVL.

The chain has TRBV5-1 and TRBJ2-3, with no clear D. Between the trimmed V and J ends, which lost 1 base and 5 bases, there was a span of 8 bases. The germline CDR1 and CDR2 sequences are SGHRS and YFSETQ. This CDR3 comprises 13 residues. The CDR3 here is CASSLMGQDTQYF. The CDR3 DNA follows: TGCGCCAGCAGCTTGATGGGCCAAGATACGCAGTATTTT.

In regard to this clone: At one end, the junction sequence differs from germline, possibly due to a read error. This chain connects TRBV6-5 to TRBJ1-6; TRBD1 is a possible D gene (6 bases). This CDR3 is built from 13 residues. CDR1 and CDR2 (germline): MNHEY, SVGAGI. The CDR3 DNA sequence: TGTGCCAGCAGTCCGACAGGTCTCTCACCCCTTCACTTT. Translating it yields CASSPTGLSPLHF.

Details on this clone: Compared with germline, one end of the junction differs, possibly owing to a read error. V is TRBV3-1 (or the pseudogene TRBV3-2) and J is TRBJ1-2; 8 bases agree with TRBD1. CDR3 length equals 16 residues. The germline CDR1 and CDR2 sequences are LGHDT and YNNKEL (reference sequence). CDR3 loop: CASSQDLRTGNSGYTF. CDR3 nucleotides: TGTGCCAGCAGCCAAGATCTTCGGACAGGGAACTCTGGCTACACCTTC.

This chain joins TRBV7-9 and TRBJ1-2; tentative D call: TRBD1 (5 bases). V was trimmed by 1 base and J by 13 bases, leaving 10 bases between them. The CDR3 spans 11 residues. Per germline, CDR1 SEHNR and CDR2 FQNEAQ (reference sequence). CDR3: CASSLGGECTF. In DNA, the CDR3 is TGTGCCAGCAGCTTAGGGGGGGAATGCACCTTC.

V and J are TRBV9 and TRBJ2-7; 9 nucleotides agree with TRBD1. This CDR3 region has 18 residues. CDR1 and CDR2 (germline): SGDLS, YYNGEE. The ends lost 0 bases at V and 6 bases at J; junction bases unmatched: 16. In nucleotides, the CDR3 is TGTGCCAGCAGCGTAGGGGCGGGACAGGGATATGGGTTGGGCGAGCAGTACTTC. It codes for CASSVGAGQGYGLGEQYF.

V is TRBV9 and J is TRBJ1-2; unclear D gene. The germline V gene encodes CDR1 SGDLS and CDR2 YYNGEE. The V and J ends lost 6 bases and 0 bases respectively, with 6 bases between them. The CDR3 runs to 12 residues. The CDR3 nucleotides read TGTGCCAGCACAGAAACTAACTATGGCTACACCTTC. Translation gives CASTETNYGYTF.

This clone has just a few counts. The rearrangement uses TRBV3-1 (or the pseudogene TRBV3-2) and TRBJ1-4; no clear D. This CDR3 spans 13 amino acids. CDR1 and CDR2 (germline): LGHDT, YNNKEL (reference sequence). Trimming took 0 bases from V and 13 from J, leaving 12 bases between them. In DNA, the CDR3 is TGTGCCAGCAGCCAAGACCCCTCTACCCTACTGTTTTTT. The encoded protein is CASSQDPSTLLFF.

This chain links TRBV19 with TRBJ1-2; perhaps TRBD1 as D (6 bases). This CDR3 region has 12 residues. CDR1 and CDR2 from the germline V gene are LNHDA and SQIVND (reference sequence). V was pared by 3 bases and J by 8 bases, with 10 bases between. The CDR3: CASSMETGGYTF. CDR3 sequence (DNA): TGTGCCAGTAGTATGGAGACAGGAGGCTACACCTTC. Using reference TRBV19 and TRBJ1-2 for the parts outside the CDR3, the full variable domain is DGGITQSPKYLFRKEGQNVTLSCEQNLNHDAMYWYRQDPGQGLRLIYYSQIVNDFQKGDIAEGYSVSREKKESFPLTVTSAQKNPTAFYLCASSMETGGYTFGSGTRLTVV.

The J gene is TRBJ2-2, the V gene TRBV7-2; 7 nucleotides agree with TRBD2. This CDR3 has 17 residues. Germline V gene lookup returns CDR1 SGHTA and CDR2 FQGNSA. V trimming: 3 bases; J trimming: 1 base; junction bases outside the gene matches: 8. The CDR3 is CASSLFLAAGNTGELFF. The CDR3 bases are TGTGCCAGCAGCTTGTTCCTAGCGGCGGGGAACACCGGGGAGCTGTTTTTT. Full variable domain (rest looked up from reference TRBV7-2 and TRBJ2-2): GAGVSQSPSNKVTEKGKDVELRCDPISGHTALYWYRQSLGQGLEFLIYFQGNSAPDKSGLPSDRFSAERTGGSVSTLTIQRTQQEDSAVYLCASSLFLAAGNTGELFFGEGSRLTVL.

V usage is TRBV28 and J usage is TRBJ1-1; D gene uncertain. This CDR3 is 14 amino acids long. Trimming cost V 7 bases and J 1 base, with 13 bases left between them. CDR1 is MDHEN, CDR2 SYDVKM, per germline. CDR3 in amino acids: CASNPGRGNTEAFF. The CDR3 DNA sequence: TGTGCCAGCAACCCCGGGCGGGGGAACACTGAAGCTTTCTTT.

This rearrangement joins TRBV9 to TRBJ2-1; the D is unclear. V was cut by 1 base and J by 2 bases, with 7 bases left in between. This CDR3 spans 14 amino acids. CDR1 and CDR2 from the germline V gene are SGDLS and YYNGEE. This CDR3 is CASSVTAAYNEQFF. CDR3 nucleotides: TGTGCCAGCAGCGTAACAGCAGCCTACAATGAGCAGTTCTTC.

This chain links TRBV11-2 with TRBJ1-3; maybe TRBD1 (5 bases). Trimming removed 0 bases from V and 9 bases from J, with 15 bases in between. This CDR3 is 15 amino acids long. CDR1 is SGHAT, CDR2 FQNNGV, per germline. The CDR3 is CASSLEGGIPGTIYF. The CDR3 DNA sequence: TGTGCCAGCAGCTTAGAGGGGGGTATCCCTGGCACCATATATTTT.

V gene TRBV3-1 (or the pseudogene TRBV3-2) combines with J gene TRBJ2-1, with 11 bases that match TRBD2. The germline V gene encodes CDR1 LGHDT and CDR2 YNNKEL (reference sequence). This CDR3 spans 14 amino acids. V was clipped by 4 bases and J by 6 bases; unmatched bases: 2. DNA for the CDR3: TGTGCCAGCAGCCTTACTAGCGGGAGCAATGAGCAGTTCTTC. It yields the protein CASSLTSGSNEQFF.

This clone was found a few times. The rearrangement joins TRBV29-1 to TRBJ2-7; D might be TRBD2 (6 bases). The CDR3 contains 16 residues. The germline gives CDR1 SQVTM, CDR2 ANQGSEA. Trimming took off 6 bases at V and 4 bases at J, with 25 bases between the two ends. CDR3 sequence reads: CSVFHGTYPINYEQYF. CDR3 in DNA: TGCAGCGTATTCCACGGGACTTACCCCATCAATTACGAGCAGTACTTC.

About this clone itself: This same CDR3 is encoded by further DNA sequences in the sample. The chain has TRBV20-1 and TRBJ2-5, with D perhaps matching TRBD2 (5 bases). The germline V gene has CDR1 DFQATT and CDR2 SNEGSKA (reference sequence). V lost 1 base and J lost 5, with 5 bases in between. The CDR3 is 11 amino acids. CDR3: CSARAGETQYF. CDR3 bases: TGCAGTGCTAGAGCGGGGGAGACCCAGTACTTC.